The entry that follows covers one T cell receptor (beta chain) sequence. The sample comes from a study of cytomegalovirus exposure and HLA in healthy donors. The study ran its PCR with 60 Vbeta and 13 Jbeta primers. The authors' processing: As a later analysis found, there were tens of millions of unique TCR beta chains, of which roughly 11 million were shared. Assay used: immunoSEQ multiplex PCR; TCRdb lists only in-frame clones, some missing. V, J and clone size are those of that table, while D and trimming were read from the DNA. Of about 160,000 clones in the sample, roughly 84% are singletons; the top ten hold around 1.5%. Germline V gene lookup returns CDR1 SGHRS and CDR2 YFSETQ. Trimming removed 0 bases at V and 4 bases at J, with 13 bases between. The CDR3 totals 15 residues.

The rearrangement uses TRBV5-1 and TRBJ1-1; perhaps TRBD1 as D (6 bases). The sample comprised PBMCs. This TCR came from a male donor in good health and CMV-seronegative. CDR3 nucleotides: TGCGCCAGCAGCTTGGCAGGGGCCCAGAGCACTGAAGCTTTCTTT. This gives the protein CASSLAGAQSTEAFF. Filled out from reference TRBV5-1 and TRBJ1-1, the complete variable domain reads KAGVTQTPRYLIKTRGQQVTLSCSPISGHRSVSWYQQTPGQGLQFLFEYFSETQRNKGNFPGRFSGRQFSNSRSEMNVSTLELGDSALYLCASSLAGAQSTEAFFGQGTRLTVV.